This passage covers 13 T cell receptor beta chains from one sample sequenced in a study of post-analysis software for immune sequencing data. The study's findings and limits: Five TRBV segments were significantly more frequent in patients than in controls. TRBV5-6, TRBV5-1 and TRBV20-1 were among these segments.

Prepared TCR beta cDNA libraries contained unique molecular identifiers. One entry per CDR3 protein results from TCRdb running MiXCR on the PCR reads. This repertoire shows roughly 800,000 distinct CDR3 sequences, approximately 53% found once; its top ten account for 4% to 5.5%. No antigens are known for them. The specimen was blood. These receptors were collected from a girl aged 10 to 17 with multiple sclerosis.

The V call is TRBV5-1, the J call TRBJ2-5; the match to TRBD1 covers 9 bases. The CDR3 has 14 amino acids. Germline assignment: CDR1 SGHRS and CDR2 YFSETQ. Trimming at V came to 4 bases and at J to 5 bases, leaving 6 bases not matched to a gene. The CDR3 nucleotides read TGCGCCAGCAGCCCTGGGACAGGGATGGAGACCCAGTACTTC. It is translated as CASSPGTGMETQYF.

The CDR3 DNA reads as TGTGCCAGCAGCCAAGGACTAGACGGTGAGCAGTTCTTC. Its translation is CASSQGLDGEQFF. The gene calls are TRBV3-1 and TRBJ2-1; tentatively, D is TRBD2 (6 bases). Per the germline V gene, CDR1 is LGHDT and CDR2 is YNNKEL (reference sequence). The CDR3 runs to 13 residues. Deletions cut 1 base from V and 9 bases from J, with 10 bases between.

The gene calls are TRBV12-3 or TRBV12-4 and TRBJ2-6; 8 nucleotides align to TRBD1. CDR3 length equals 17 residues. Trimming took 5 bases from V and 0 from J; bases not matched to a gene: 6. This CDR3 is CASSMTGAGSGANVLTF. The CDR3 DNA follows: TGTGCCAGCAGTATGACAGGGGCGGGCTCTGGGGCCAACGTCCTGACTTTC.

The V and J genes are TRBV9 and TRBJ2-1; tentative D call: TRBD1 (6 bases). The CDR3 sequence is 15 residues long. The germline CDR1 and CDR2 sequences are SGDLS and YYNGEE. The V end lost 0 bases, the J end lost 3 bases, and 10 bases lay between the germline ends. CDR3 sequence: CASSVEGDVYNEQFF. The CDR3 DNA reads as TGTGCCAGCAGCGTAGAGGGGGACGTCTACAATGAGCAGTTCTTC.

The rearrangement uses TRBV27 and TRBJ2-1; a possible D gene is TRBD1 (10 bases). The CDR3 is 21 residues long. The germline V gene has CDR1 MNHEY and CDR2 SMNVEV (reference sequence). Trimming shortened V by 2 bases and J by 7 bases, and 33 bases separated the two germline ends. As DNA, the CDR3 is TGTGCCAGCAGTTTAGCGAAGGGACAGGGGATTAGTGGCGGGAGGGGTAATGAGCAGTTCTTC. This codes for CASSLAKGQGISGGRGNEQFF.

The chain joins TRBV4-2 to TRBJ2-3, with D perhaps matching TRBD2 (5 bases). Germline V CDR1 and CDR2: LGHNA, YNFKEQ. The germline V and J ends were trimmed by 0 bases and 14 bases, with 18 bases remaining between them. The CDR3 is 14 residues long. CDR3 region: CASSQELWTQRAYF. DNA of the CDR3: TGTGCCAGCAGCCAAGAGTTGTGGACTCAACGCGCGTATTTT.

The chain combines TRBV12-3 or TRBV12-4 with TRBJ2-3, with a weak D call TRBD1 (6 bases). The CDR3 length is 16 residues. Trimming stripped 2 bases from V and 2 bases from J, with 14 bases between. As DNA, the CDR3 is TGTGCCAGCAGTTTAATAGGGACAAAGAACACAGATACGCAGTATTTT. Translation: CASSLIGTKNTDTQYF.

The chain is built from TRBV7-2 and TRBJ2-7; weak D call: TRBD1 (5 bases). The CDR3 length is 15 residues. V lost 4 bases, J lost 3 bases, and 16 bases lay in between. The germline gives CDR1 SGHTA, CDR2 FQGNSA. CDR3 protein: CASSSPSWQGYEQYF. CDR3 DNA: TGTGCCAGCAGCTCCCCCTCCTGGCAGGGCTACGAGCAGTACTTC.

In this sample, this clonotype turned up a few times. The chain carries TRBV4-2 and TRBJ1-2; D gene uncertain. Trimming took off 4 bases at V and 4 bases at J, with 16 bases between the two ends. The CDR3 is made up of 15 amino acids. Germline lookup yields CDR1 LGHNA and CDR2 YNFKEQ. The DNA for the CDR3 is TGTGCCAGCAGCCCCCTAGTGGCAGAAGGCTATGGCTACACCTTC. Amino acids: CASSPLVAEGYGYTF.

This clonotype has only a few counts. The gene calls are TRBV7-8 and TRBJ1-5; D gene unclear. Germline loops: CDR1 SGHVS, CDR2 FQNEAQ. The V end was cut by 5 bases, the J end by 0 bases, with 14 bases between. This CDR3 has 16 amino acids. In DNA form, the CDR3 reads TGTGCCAGCAGCCCCCGTCCTGGGAATAGCAATCAGCCCCAGCATTTT. This encodes CASSPRPGNSNQPQHF. The variable domain in full, with the rest retrieved from reference TRBV7-8 and TRBJ1-5, is GAGVSQSPRYKVAKRGQDVALRCDPISGHVSLFWYQQALGQGPEFLTYFQNEAQLDKSGLPSDRFFAERPEGSVSTLKIQRTQQEDSAVYLCASSPRPGNSNQPQHFGDGTRLSIL.

The chain has TRBV30 and TRBJ1-2; 10 bases fit TRBD1. The germline CDR1 and CDR2 sequences are GTSNPN and SVGIG (reference sequence). The CDR3 spans 16 residues. J was trimmed by 8 bases and V by 5 bases; bases with no gene match: 17. The chain's CDR3 is CAWGRSGTGALRGYTF. In nucleotides, the CDR3 is TGTGCCTGGGGTCGGTCGGGGACAGGGGCGCTCAGGGGCTACACCTTC.

This chain uses TRBV12-3 or TRBV12-4 with TRBJ2-1; TRBD2 agrees at 14 bases. The V segment lost 5 bases and the J segment 9 bases; nucleotides outside the gene matches: 9. The CDR3 is 16 residues long. The CDR3 nucleotides are TGTGCCAGCAGTCCTCCGACTAGCGGGAGGGCCGGTGAGCAGTTCTTC. Protein sequence: CASSPPTSGRAGEQFF.

V usage is TRBV7-2 and J usage is TRBJ1-6; 10 bases match TRBD1. The CDR3 covers 16 residues. V trimming: 5 bases; J trimming: 9 bases; junction bases outside the gene matches: 10. Looked up from germline, CDR1 is SGHTA and CDR2 is FQGNSA. In DNA, the CDR3 is TGTGCCAGCAGCCGCCGGACAGGGGGAAAGGGTTCACCCCTCCACTTT. Translating it yields CASSRRTGGKGSPLHF. The variable domain in full, completed from reference TRBV7-2 and TRBJ1-6, reads GAGVSQSPSNKVTEKGKDVELRCDPISGHTALYWYRQSLGQGLEFLIYFQGNSAPDKSGLPSDRFSAERTGGSVSTLTIQRTQQEDSAVYLCASSRRTGGKGSPLHFGNGTRLTVT.